The 4 T cell receptor beta chains reported below all come from one sample, sequenced in a study of human thymus T cells. Thymus tissue for the work was resected from patients undergoing corrective heart surgery. Using immunoSEQ multiplex PCR, the repertoire was profiled, and TCRdb retains in-frame clones only, with some absent. The data contain 78,000 or so clones, 90% to 98% of them singletons. Sequences were obtained from thymus tissue. These receptors came from a boy in the first two years of life with a congenital heart defect but otherwise immunologically healthy.

The chain uses TRBV18 and TRBJ2-7, with TRBD1 as a possible D gene (5 bases). V was pared by 0 bases and J by 0 bases, with 15 bases between. CDR1 is KGHSH and CDR2 is LQKENI in the germline V gene. This CDR3 is 17 amino acids long. Written as DNA, the CDR3 is TGTGCCAGCTCACCACCCTATCAACAGGCGAACTCCTACGAGCAGTACTTC. Translation gives CASSPPYQQANSYEQYF.

The genes are TRBV2 and TRBJ2-7; the D gene is possibly TRBD1 (5 bases). Per germline, CDR1 SNHLY and CDR2 FYNNEI. The CDR3 totals 15 residues. The V and J ends lost 2 bases and 3 bases respectively, with 14 bases between them. DNA of the CDR3: TGTGCCAGCAGTGAATATAGGCAGGGTTTCTACGAGCAGTACTTC. Protein: CASSEYRQGFYEQYF.

V usage is TRBV5-4 and J usage is TRBJ1-2; 7 nucleotides agree with TRBD1. The germline CDR1 and CDR2 sequences are SGHNT and YYREEE (reference sequence). J gave up 0 bases and V 0 bases, and 14 bases lay outside the gene matches. The CDR3 is 19 amino acids. CDR3 in DNA: TGTGCCAGCAGCTTGGGTGACAGGGCGGAAGGAGGGTCTAACTATGGCTACACCTTC. This sequence encodes CASSLGDRAEGGSNYGYTF.

J is TRBJ1-2 and V is TRBV5-6; the match to TRBD1 covers 10 bases. V dropped 4 bases and J dropped 8; count of bases not matched to a gene: 11. The CDR3 has 15 amino acids. CDR1 and CDR2 from the germline V gene are SGHDT and YYEEEE. CDR3 nucleotide sequence: TGTGCCAGCAGCCCAACACCCGGGACAGGGGTAGGCTACACCTTC. It specifies CASSPTPGTGVGYTF.